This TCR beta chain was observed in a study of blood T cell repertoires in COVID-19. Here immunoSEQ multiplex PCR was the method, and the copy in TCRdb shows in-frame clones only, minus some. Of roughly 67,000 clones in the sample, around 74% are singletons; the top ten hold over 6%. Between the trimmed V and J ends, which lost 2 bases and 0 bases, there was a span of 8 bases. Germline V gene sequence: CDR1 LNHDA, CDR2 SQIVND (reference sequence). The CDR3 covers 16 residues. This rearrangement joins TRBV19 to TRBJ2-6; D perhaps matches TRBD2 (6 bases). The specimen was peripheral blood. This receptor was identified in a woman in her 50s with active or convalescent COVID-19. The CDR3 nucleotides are TGTGCCAGTAGTATACGGGGGAGCTCTGGGGCCAACGTCCTGACTTTC. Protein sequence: CASSIRGSSGANVLTF.